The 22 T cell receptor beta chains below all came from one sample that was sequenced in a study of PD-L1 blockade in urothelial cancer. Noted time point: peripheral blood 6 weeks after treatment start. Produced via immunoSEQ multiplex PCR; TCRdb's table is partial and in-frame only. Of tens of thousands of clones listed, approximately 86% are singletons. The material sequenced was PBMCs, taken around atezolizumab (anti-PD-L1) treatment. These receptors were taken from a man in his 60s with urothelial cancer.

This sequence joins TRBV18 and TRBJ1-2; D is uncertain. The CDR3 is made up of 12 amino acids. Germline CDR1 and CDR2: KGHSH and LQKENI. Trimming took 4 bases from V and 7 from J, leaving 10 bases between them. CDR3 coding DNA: TGTGCCAGCTCACTCCGGGTCGGTGGCTACACCTTC. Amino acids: CASSLRVGGYTF.

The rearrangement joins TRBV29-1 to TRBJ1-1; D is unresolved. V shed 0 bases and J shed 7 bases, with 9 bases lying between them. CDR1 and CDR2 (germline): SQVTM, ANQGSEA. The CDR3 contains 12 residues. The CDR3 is CSVEDAGGEAFF. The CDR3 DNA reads TGCAGCGTTGAAGATGCTGGAGGTGAAGCTTTCTTT. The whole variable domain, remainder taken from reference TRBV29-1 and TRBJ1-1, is SAVISQKPSRDICQRGTSLTIQCQVDSQVTMMFWYRQQPGQSLTLIATANQGSEATYESGFVIDKFPISRPNLTFSTLTVSNMSPEDSSIYLCSVEDAGGEAFFGQGTRLTVV.

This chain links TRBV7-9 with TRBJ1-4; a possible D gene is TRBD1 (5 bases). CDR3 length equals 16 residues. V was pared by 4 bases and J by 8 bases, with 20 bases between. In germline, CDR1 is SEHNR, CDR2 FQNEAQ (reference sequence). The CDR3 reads CASSSPSVQGSEKLFF. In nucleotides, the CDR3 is TGTGCCAGCAGCTCACCGAGTGTCCAGGGAAGCGAAAAACTGTTTTTT.

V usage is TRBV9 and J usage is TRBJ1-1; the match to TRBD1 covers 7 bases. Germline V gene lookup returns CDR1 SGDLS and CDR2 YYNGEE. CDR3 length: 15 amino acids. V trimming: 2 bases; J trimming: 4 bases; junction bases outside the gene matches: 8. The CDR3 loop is CASSVRDREGTEAFF. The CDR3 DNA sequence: TGTGCCAGCAGCGTCCGGGACAGAGAAGGCACTGAAGCTTTCTTT.

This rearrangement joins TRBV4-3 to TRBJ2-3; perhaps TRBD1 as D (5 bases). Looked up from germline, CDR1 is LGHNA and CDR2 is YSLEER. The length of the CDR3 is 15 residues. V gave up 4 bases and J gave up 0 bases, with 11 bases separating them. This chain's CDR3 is CASSRQRISTDTQYF. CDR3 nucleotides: TGCGCCAGCAGCCGACAGCGTATAAGCACAGATACGCAGTATTTT.

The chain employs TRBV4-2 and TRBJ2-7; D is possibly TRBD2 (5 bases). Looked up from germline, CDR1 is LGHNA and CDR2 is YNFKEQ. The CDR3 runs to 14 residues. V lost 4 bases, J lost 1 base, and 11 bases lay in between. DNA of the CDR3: TGTGCCAGCAGCCCGCGCAGCGGTTCCTACGAGCAGTACTTC. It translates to CASSPRSGSYEQYF.

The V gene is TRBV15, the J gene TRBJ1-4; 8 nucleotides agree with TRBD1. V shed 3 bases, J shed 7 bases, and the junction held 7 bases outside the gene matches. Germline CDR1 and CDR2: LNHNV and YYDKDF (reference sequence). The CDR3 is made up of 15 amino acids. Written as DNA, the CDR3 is TGTGCCACCAGCAGGGAGGACAGGGAGATTGAAAAACTGTTTTTT. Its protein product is CATSREDREIEKLFF.

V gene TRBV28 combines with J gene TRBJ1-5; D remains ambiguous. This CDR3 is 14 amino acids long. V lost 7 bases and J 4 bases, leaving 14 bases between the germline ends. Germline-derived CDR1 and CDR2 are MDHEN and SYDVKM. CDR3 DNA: TGTGCCAGCATATCGACACTTACGAATCAGCCCCAGCATTTT. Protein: CASISTLTNQPQHF.

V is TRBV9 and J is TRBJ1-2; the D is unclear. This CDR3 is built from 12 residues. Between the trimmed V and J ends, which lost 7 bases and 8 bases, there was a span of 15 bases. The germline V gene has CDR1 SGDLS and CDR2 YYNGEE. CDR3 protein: CASERRGLGYTF. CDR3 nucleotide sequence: TGTGCCAGCGAAAGACGAGGGTTGGGCTACACCTTC.

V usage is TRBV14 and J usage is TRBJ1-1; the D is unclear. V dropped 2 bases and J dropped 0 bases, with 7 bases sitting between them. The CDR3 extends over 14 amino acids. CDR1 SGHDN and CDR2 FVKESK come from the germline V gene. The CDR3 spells CASSQSLLNTEAFF. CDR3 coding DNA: TGTGCCAGCAGCCAAAGCTTGCTGAACACTGAAGCTTTCTTT.

In nucleotides, the CDR3 is TGCGCCAGCAGCCAAGTATGGGAGTCTGGCAATCAGCCCCAGCATTTT. This encodes CASSQVWESGNQPQHF. The chain joins TRBV4-1 to TRBJ1-5; D remains unclear. The CDR3 is 16 amino acids. V was clipped by 1 base and J by 2 bases, with 12 bases between them. Looked up from germline, CDR1 is MGHRA and CDR2 is YSYEKL.

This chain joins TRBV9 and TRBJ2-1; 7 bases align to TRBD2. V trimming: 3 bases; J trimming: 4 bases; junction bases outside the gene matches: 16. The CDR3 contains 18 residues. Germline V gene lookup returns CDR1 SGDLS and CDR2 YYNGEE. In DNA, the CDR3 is TGTGCCAGCAGCGCAGAAGCCTCAATTAGCGGGCGGTACAATGAGCAGTTCTTC. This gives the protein CASSAEASISGRYNEQFF.

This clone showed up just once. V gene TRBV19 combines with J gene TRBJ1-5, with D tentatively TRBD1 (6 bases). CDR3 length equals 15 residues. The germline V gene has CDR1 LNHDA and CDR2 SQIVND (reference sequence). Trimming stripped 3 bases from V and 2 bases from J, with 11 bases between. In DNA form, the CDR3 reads TGTGCCAGTAGTATTTTCAGGGGAGGCAATCAGCCCCAGCATTTT. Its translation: CASSIFRGGNQPQHF.

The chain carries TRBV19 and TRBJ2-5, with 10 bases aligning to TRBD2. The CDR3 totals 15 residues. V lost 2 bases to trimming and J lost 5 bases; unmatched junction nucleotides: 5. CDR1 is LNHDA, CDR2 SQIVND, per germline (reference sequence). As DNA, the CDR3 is TGTGCCAGTAGTATAATACTAGCGGGGTTTGAGACCCAGTACTTC. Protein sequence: CASSIILAGFETQYF.

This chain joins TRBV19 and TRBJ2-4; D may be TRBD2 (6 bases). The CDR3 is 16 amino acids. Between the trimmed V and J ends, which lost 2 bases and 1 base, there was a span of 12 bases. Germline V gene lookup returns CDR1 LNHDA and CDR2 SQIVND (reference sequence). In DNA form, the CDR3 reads TGTGCCAGTAGTATAACATACGCGGGGGCCAAAAACATTCAGTACTTC. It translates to CASSITYAGAKNIQYF.

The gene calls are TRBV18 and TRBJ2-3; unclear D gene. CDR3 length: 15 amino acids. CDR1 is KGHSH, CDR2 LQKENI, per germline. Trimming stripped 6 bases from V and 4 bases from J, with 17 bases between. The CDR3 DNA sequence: TGTGCCAGCTCCACACGGCGCGCGGTTTCAGATACGCAGTATTTT. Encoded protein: CASSTRRAVSDTQYF.

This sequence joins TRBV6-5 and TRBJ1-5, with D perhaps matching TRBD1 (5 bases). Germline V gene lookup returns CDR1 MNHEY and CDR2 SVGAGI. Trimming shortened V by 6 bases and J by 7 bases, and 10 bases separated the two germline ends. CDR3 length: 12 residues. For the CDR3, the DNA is TGTGCCAGCAGCTCGGGGGAGCAGCCCCAGCATTTT. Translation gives CASSSGEQPQHF.

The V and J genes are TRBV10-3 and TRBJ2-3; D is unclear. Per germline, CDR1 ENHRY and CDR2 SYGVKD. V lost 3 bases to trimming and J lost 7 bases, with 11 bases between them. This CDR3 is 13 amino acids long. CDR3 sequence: CAISDVGRNTQYF. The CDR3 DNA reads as TGTGCCATCAGTGATGTTGGGCGAAATACGCAGTATTTT.

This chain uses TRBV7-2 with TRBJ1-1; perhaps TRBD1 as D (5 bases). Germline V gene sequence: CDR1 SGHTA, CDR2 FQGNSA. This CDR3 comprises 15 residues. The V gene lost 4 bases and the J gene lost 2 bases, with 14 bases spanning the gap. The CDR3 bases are TGTGCCAGCAGCTACAATCAGGGCCCCAACACTGAAGCTTTCTTT. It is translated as CASSYNQGPNTEAFF.

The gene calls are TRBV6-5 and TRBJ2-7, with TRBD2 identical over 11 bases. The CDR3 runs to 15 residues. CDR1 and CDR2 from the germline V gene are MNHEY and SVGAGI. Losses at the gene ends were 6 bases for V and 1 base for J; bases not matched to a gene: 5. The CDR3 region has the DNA TGTGCCAGCAGGAGCGGGACTAGCGGATCCTACGAGCAGTACTTC. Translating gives CASRSGTSGSYEQYF.

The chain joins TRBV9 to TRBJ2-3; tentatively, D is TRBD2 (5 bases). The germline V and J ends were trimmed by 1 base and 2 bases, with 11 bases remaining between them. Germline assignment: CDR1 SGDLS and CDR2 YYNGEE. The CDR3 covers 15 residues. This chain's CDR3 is CASSVLGGSTDTQYF. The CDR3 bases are TGTGCCAGCAGCGTATTAGGAGGATCCACAGATACGCAGTATTTT.

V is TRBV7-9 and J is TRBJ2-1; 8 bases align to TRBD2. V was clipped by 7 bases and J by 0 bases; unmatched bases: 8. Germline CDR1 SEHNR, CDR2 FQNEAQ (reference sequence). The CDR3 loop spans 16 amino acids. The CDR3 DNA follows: TGTGCCAGCATCCTTTTAGCGGGGAGCTCCTACAATGAGCAGTTCTTC. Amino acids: CASILLAGSSYNEQFF.